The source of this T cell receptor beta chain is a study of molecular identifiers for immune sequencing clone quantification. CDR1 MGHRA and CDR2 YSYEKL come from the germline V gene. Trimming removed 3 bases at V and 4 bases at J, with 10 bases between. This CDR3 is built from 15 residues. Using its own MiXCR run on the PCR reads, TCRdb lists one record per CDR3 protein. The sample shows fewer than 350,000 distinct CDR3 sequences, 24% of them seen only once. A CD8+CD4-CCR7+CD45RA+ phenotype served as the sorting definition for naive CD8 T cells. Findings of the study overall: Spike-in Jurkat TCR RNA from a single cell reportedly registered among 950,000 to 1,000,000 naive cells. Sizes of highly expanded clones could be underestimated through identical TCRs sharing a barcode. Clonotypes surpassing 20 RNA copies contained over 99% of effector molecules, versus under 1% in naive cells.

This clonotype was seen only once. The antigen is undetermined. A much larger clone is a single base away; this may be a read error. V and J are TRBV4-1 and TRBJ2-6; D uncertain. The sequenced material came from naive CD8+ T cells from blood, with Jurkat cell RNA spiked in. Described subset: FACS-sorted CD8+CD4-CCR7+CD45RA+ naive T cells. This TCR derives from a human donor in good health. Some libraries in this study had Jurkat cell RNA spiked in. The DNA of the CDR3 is TGCGCCAGCAGCCATCCTAGGCTGGGGGCCAACGTCCTGACTTTC. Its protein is CASSHPRLGANVLTF.